This is a list of T cell receptor beta chains from one sample in a study of cytomegalovirus exposure and HLA in healthy donors. Assay used: immunoSEQ multiplex PCR; TCRdb lists only in-frame clones, some missing. This table has 120,000 to 150,000 clones, around four fifths appearing once. The sample comprised PBMCs. The receptors come from a male donor in good health and CMV-seronegative. The CDR3 runs from the conserved cysteine through the conserved F or W. Rows give clone size only sometimes, using once, few, many, or a class for an expanded clone.

size,J,V,CDR3
-,TRBJ2-1,TRBV7-8,CASSSPDGGRKYNEQFF
-,TRBJ2-1,TRBV30,CAWKTRPGQGAYNEQFF
few,TRBJ1-2,TRBV28,CASSETGFPGYTF
-,TRBJ1-2,TRBV7-9,CASPTTGEDYGYTF
-,TRBJ2-5,TRBV9,CASSVAGTSDETQYF
-,TRBJ1-2,TRBV7-9,CASSTRVLIINYGYTF
-,TRBJ1-4,TRBV4-1,CASSQDGLANEKLFF
-,TRBJ1-1,TRBV11-2,CASSRGLNTEAFF
-,TRBJ2-4,TRBV19,CASSIQGVKNIQYF
once,TRBJ2-2,TRBV9,CASSVPGHGELFF
-,TRBJ1-5,TRBV28,CASSSPSLSNQPQHF
-,TRBJ2-1,TRBV10-3,CAISSGGANEQFF
-,TRBJ2-3,TRBV7-8,CASSLARTGDITDTQYF
few,TRBJ1-4,TRBV11-2,CASSSNRGGRWEKLFF
few,TRBJ2-1,TRBV21-1,CASSKGAGDFLTYNEQFF
once,TRBJ1-6,TRBV10-3,CAISEFPGYSYNSPLHF
-,TRBJ2-2,TRBV13,CASSLQTGVNTGELFF
-,TRBJ1-3,TRBV6-1,CASSERADTSSGNTIYF
once,TRBJ2-2,TRBV5-6,CASSLRGNTGELFF
few,TRBJ2-2,TRBV9,CASSVGGRSPGELFF
-,TRBJ2-7,TRBV27,CASSLVGGIYEQYF
once,TRBJ1-4,TRBV6-4,CASSDSPGEKLFF
few,TRBJ2-1,TRBV7-2,CASSLATSGGYGEQFF
-,TRBJ2-2,TRBV5-1,CASRPGTANTGELFF
-,TRBJ2-3,TRBV4-2,CASSLTGTSGRPPPADTQYF
-,TRBJ2-2,TRBV4-3,CASSQGLAGTGELFF
-,TRBJ2-5,TRBV7-9,CASSFYGGGETQYF
-,TRBJ1-5,TRBV7-6,CASSLAGGDQPQHF
-,TRBJ2-5,TRBV14,CASSQGTRGLEETQYF
-,TRBJ1-2,TRBV19,CASNQGDTGGYTF
-,TRBJ2-7,TRBV11-3,CAGDVGSSYEQYF
-,TRBJ1-5,TRBV28,CASSFVLGTGSFNQPQHF
few,TRBJ1-2,TRBV28,CAGHRGRFGYTF
-,TRBJ2-1,TRBV19,CASSIAPSVNEQFF
-,TRBJ1-1,TRBV11-3,CASSLGTGTEAFF
once,TRBJ1-1,TRBV27,CASSYVENTEAFF
-,TRBJ2-3,TRBV4-2,CASSQDTASGSTDTQYF
-,TRBJ1-2,TRBV19,CASSIIGQGAGYTF
-,TRBJ2-7,TRBV5-4,CASTKTGDPYEQYF
-,TRBJ2-7,TRBV7-6,CASSLRDRGVGEQYF
-,TRBJ1-4,TRBV5-5,CASSQGQGGGEKLFF
-,TRBJ2-2,TRBV7-9,CASSSNSGELFF
-,TRBJ2-1,TRBV4-3,CASSQPPSGNLNEQFF
few,TRBJ1-1,TRBV6-1,CASRRQGANTEAFF
few,TRBJ1-4,TRBV7-9,CSSSLGVATNEKLFF
-,TRBJ2-3,TRBV27,CASTPRRQGADTQYF
-,TRBJ1-2,TRBV6-5,CASREQGSSNYGYTF
-,TRBJ1-4,TRBV5-8,CASSLGQGMGNEKLFF
-,TRBJ2-7,TRBV18,CASSIRLAGEQYF
few,TRBJ2-7,TRBV28,CASSRLGTAHEQYF
-,TRBJ2-1,TRBV6-5,CASSPLEYNEQFF
-,TRBJ1-3,TRBV2,CASMLYSGNTIYF
-,TRBJ2-1,TRBV7-3,CASSQSGRADNEQFF
-,TRBJ2-7,TRBV29-1,CSVELNSPYEQYF
-,TRBJ2-7,TRBV5-1,CASSLVLADSYEQYF
-,TRBJ1-6,TRBV6-4,CASSVEYNSPLHF
-,TRBJ2-5,TRBV27,CASSLYTGSETQYF
-,TRBJ2-1,TRBV7-9,CASSLADNEQFF
-,TRBJ1-1,TRBV6-1,CASSEAAQGGGAFF
-,TRBJ2-1,TRBV7-8,CASSIRDRLNNEQFF